The 17 T cell receptor beta chains given below trace back to one sample, sequenced in a study of radiation and T cells in renal cell carcinoma. As to time point: blood 2 weeks post-SBRT. Treatment denoted: 15 Gy SBRT to primary tumor, nephrectomy 4 weeks later. Generated by immunoSEQ multiplex PCR, the TCRdb table keeps only in-frame clones and is missing some. Of 100,000 to 150,000 clones listed, 88% are singletons. This material consisted of blood, taken from a patient whose treatment included radiotherapy and nephrectomy. The receptors come from a woman between 65 and 79 years old with renal cell carcinoma.

V gene TRBV18 combines with J gene TRBJ2-7, with 8 bases identical to TRBD2. The V gene's germline CDR1 is KGHSH and CDR2 LQKENI. Trimming removed 6 bases from V and 3 bases from J; junction bases left unmatched: 4. This CDR3 spans 13 amino acids. The CDR3 reads CASSQGTSYEQYF. The CDR3 nucleotides are TGTGCCAGCTCCCAGGGGACTAGCTACGAGCAGTACTTC. Together with reference TRBV18 and TRBJ2-7, the CDR3 gives the full variable domain: NAGVMQNPRHLVRRRGQEARLRCSPMKGHSHVYWYRQLPEEGLKFMVYLQKENIIDESGMPKERFSAEFPKEGPSILRIQQVVRGDSAAYFCASSQGTSYEQYFGPGTRLTVT.

This chain connects TRBV30 to TRBJ1-1; D not certain. Germline CDR1 GTSNPN, CDR2 SVGIG (reference sequence). The CDR3 spans 12 residues. Trimming took off 4 bases at V and 6 bases at J, with 12 bases between the two ends. CDR3: CAWTGGGAEAFF. CDR3 sequence (DNA): TGTGCCTGGACGGGCGGCGGAGCTGAAGCTTTCTTT.

V and J are TRBV19 and TRBJ2-7; D call uncertain. The CDR3 runs 15 residues. V was trimmed by 3 bases and J by 2 bases, leaving 14 bases between them. Germline-derived CDR1 and CDR2 are LNHDA and SQIVND (reference sequence). CDR3 in amino acids: CASSMAARGPYEQYF. In DNA form, the CDR3 reads TGTGCCAGTAGTATGGCAGCCCGAGGCCCCTACGAGCAGTACTTC.

CDR3 in DNA: TGTGCCAGTAGCGGAGGGATTAGGGGTAATGAGCAGTTCTTC. Its translation: CASSGGIRGNEQFF. This chain connects TRBV19 to TRBJ2-1; D may be TRBD2 (6 bases). The CDR3 loop spans 14 amino acids. Trimming pared 6 bases from V and 7 bases from J, leaving 16 bases between. Germline-derived CDR1 and CDR2 are LNHDA and SQIVND (reference sequence).

The rearrangement links TRBV7-6 to TRBJ2-7; 7 nucleotides agree with TRBD1. Per germline, CDR1 SGHVS and CDR2 FNYEAQ. After removal of 5 bases from V and 5 bases from J, the junction contained 12 bases not matched to a gene. This CDR3 has 15 residues. CDR3 amino acids: CASSLGRGQVNEQYF. The CDR3 DNA follows: TGTGCCAGCAGCCTAGGTCGTGGACAGGTTAACGAGCAGTACTTC.

The V gene is TRBV27, the J gene TRBJ1-6; no definite D call. The V gene's germline CDR1 is MNHEY and CDR2 SMNVEV (reference sequence). CDR3 length: 16 amino acids. The germline V and J ends were trimmed by 8 bases and 1 base, with 15 bases remaining between them. The CDR3 nucleotides are TGTGCCAGCCTCATAACCATGAATTCCTATAATTCACCCCTCCACTTT. This translates into CASLITMNSYNSPLHF.

The rearrangement joins TRBV7-2 to TRBJ1-2, with D possibly TRBD1 on 5 matching bases. Germline V gives CDR1 SGHTA, CDR2 FQGNSA. The CDR3 loop spans 14 amino acids. Trimming removed 2 bases at V and 8 bases at J, with 15 bases between. The CDR3 DNA reads TGTGCCAGCAGCTTAATGCAGGGACCCGGCGGCTACACCTTC. This gives the protein CASSLMQGPGGYTF.

The sample holds one count of this clone. J is TRBJ1-1 and V is TRBV6-5, with D unclear. Germline V gives CDR1 MNHEY, CDR2 SVGAGI. The length of the CDR3 is 14 residues. Trimming cost V 1 base and J 4 bases, with 10 bases left between them. In DNA, the CDR3 is TGTGCCAGCAGTTACTTCCGGGCCACCACTGAAGCTTTCTTT. It codes for CASSYFRATTEAFF.

Comment on this clone: A junction end diverges from the germline sequence, so it may reflect a read error. The chain has TRBV10-3 and TRBJ1-2; possible D gene TRBD1, 5 bases. The length of the CDR3 is 11 residues. Germline-derived CDR1 and CDR2 are ENHRY and SYGVKD. CDR3 protein: CAISDFGAFLF. The DNA of the CDR3 is TGTGCCATCAGTGACTTCGGGGCCTTTCTCTTC.

V gene TRBV19 combines with J gene TRBJ2-2, with 7 nucleotides matching TRBD2. Trimming took 11 bases from V and 4 from J; bases not matched to a gene: 4. Germline V CDR1 and CDR2: LNHDA, SQIVND (reference sequence). CDR3 size: 12 residues. Here the CDR3 DNA reads TGTGCCGCGGGACTACTCACCGGGGAGCTGTTTTTT. It is translated as CAAGLLTGELFF.

The genes are TRBV27 and TRBJ1-2, with TRBD1 identical over 8 bases. CDR3 length: 16 residues. CDR1 MNHEY and CDR2 SMNVEV come from the germline V gene (reference sequence). With 2 bases clipped from V and 3 bases from J, the junction kept 8 bases outside the gene matches. CDR3: CASSLQGAAEDYGYTF. For the CDR3, the DNA is TGTGCCAGCAGTTTACAGGGGGCGGCAGAGGACTATGGCTACACCTTC.

This sequence joins TRBV19 and TRBJ2-1, with no clear D. Germline V gene sequence: CDR1 LNHDA, CDR2 SQIVND (reference sequence). The germline V and J ends were trimmed by 0 bases and 6 bases, with 0 bases remaining between them. The CDR3 is made up of 11 amino acids. The chain's CDR3 is CASSIDNEQFF. CDR3 coding DNA: TGTGCCAGTAGTATAGACAATGAGCAGTTCTTC. The full variable domain, its missing parts supplied by reference TRBV19 and TRBJ2-1, is DGGITQSPKYLFRKEGQNVTLSCEQNLNHDAMYWYRQDPGQGLRLIYYSQIVNDFQKGDIAEGYSVSREKKESFPLTVTSAQKNPTAFYLCASSIDNEQFFGPGTRLTVL.

The CDR3: CASRPSGKYNEQFF. The DNA for the CDR3 is TGTGCCAGCAGACCCAGCGGGAAATACAATGAGCAGTTCTTC. The J gene is TRBJ2-1, the V gene TRBV5-6; TRBD2 matches at 7 bases. Germline V gene lookup returns CDR1 SGHDT and CDR2 YYEEEE. Losses at the gene ends were 5 bases for V and 4 bases for J; bases not matched to a gene: 6. This CDR3 is 14 amino acids long.

A single count supports this clone. This chain links TRBV5-1 with TRBJ2-1, with 10 bases matching TRBD2. V gave up 5 bases and J gave up 5 bases; unmatched junction bases: 10. Germline V CDR1 and CDR2: SGHRS, YFSETQ. The CDR3 sequence is 16 residues long. The chain's CDR3 is CASRSTGTSVHNEQFF. In nucleotides, the CDR3 is TGCGCCAGCAGATCGACCGGGACTAGCGTTCACAATGAGCAGTTCTTC.

The chain employs TRBV5-4 and TRBJ2-1; no definite D call. This CDR3 contains 12 residues. The germline V gene has CDR1 SGHNT and CDR2 YYREEE (reference sequence). Trimming took off 4 bases at V and 7 bases at J, with 9 bases between the two ends. CDR3 nucleotide sequence: TGTGCCAGCAGCCTCATATCAAATGAGCAGTTCTTC. This encodes CASSLISNEQFF.

The chain is built from TRBV9 and TRBJ2-2; D remains unclear. Germline V gene lookup returns CDR1 SGDLS and CDR2 YYNGEE. The CDR3 loop spans 15 amino acids. Trimming left V 2 bases short and J 3 bases short, with 11 bases between. The CDR3 nucleotides are TGTGCCAGCAGCGTTCTGGCGGCAGACACCGGGGAGCTGTTTTTT. It codes for CASSVLAADTGELFF.

The genes are TRBV5-1 and TRBJ1-2; no definite D call. CDR3 length equals 13 residues. Trimming removed 4 bases at V and 2 bases at J, with 9 bases between. Germline V gene data show CDR1 as SGHRS and CDR2 as YFSETQ. The CDR3 is CASSRQGNYGYTF. The CDR3 DNA reads TGCGCCAGCAGCCGTCAAGGAAACTATGGCTACACCTTC.